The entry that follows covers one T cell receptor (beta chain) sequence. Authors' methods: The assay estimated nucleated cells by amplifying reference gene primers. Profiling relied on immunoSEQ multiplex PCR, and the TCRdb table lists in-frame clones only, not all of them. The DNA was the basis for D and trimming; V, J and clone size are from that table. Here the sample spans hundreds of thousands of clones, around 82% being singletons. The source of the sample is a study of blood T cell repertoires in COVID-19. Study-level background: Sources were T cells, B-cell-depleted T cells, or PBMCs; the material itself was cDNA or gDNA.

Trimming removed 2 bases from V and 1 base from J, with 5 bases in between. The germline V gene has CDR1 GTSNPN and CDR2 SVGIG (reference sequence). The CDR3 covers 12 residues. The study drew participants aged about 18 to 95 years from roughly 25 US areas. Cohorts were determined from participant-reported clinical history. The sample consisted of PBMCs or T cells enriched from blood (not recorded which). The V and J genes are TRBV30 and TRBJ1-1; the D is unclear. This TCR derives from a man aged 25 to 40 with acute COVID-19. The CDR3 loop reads CAWSPSNTEAFF. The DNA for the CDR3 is TGTGCCTGGAGTCCTTCGAACACTGAAGCTTTCTTT.